This TCR beta chain is drawn from a study of blood T cell repertoires in COVID-19. CDR3 length: 16 amino acids. Trimming left V 4 bases short and J 6 bases short, with 17 bases between. Germline V gives CDR1 SGHRS, CDR2 YFSETQ. In the authors' methods: Scientists estimated how many nucleated cells there were by amplifying reference gene primers. Measured with immunoSEQ multiplex PCR; TCRdb has only the in-frame clones, and not every one. D and trimming were read from the DNA, whereas the V and J calls and clone size are those reported in that table. In the table there are about 180,000 clones, roughly 84% of which are singletons.

The clonotype comes from a woman aged 35 to 49 with COVID-19, enrolled during active disease. The material sequenced was peripheral blood. This chain uses TRBV5-1 with TRBJ1-6; D gene unclear. The CDR3 DNA reads TGCGCCAGCAGCCCACTAAAGCCCTCGGGTAATTCACCCCTCCACTTT. As protein: CASSPLKPSGNSPLHF.